A selection of T cell receptor beta chains follows, all from one sample in a study of cytomegalovirus exposure and HLA in healthy donors. Generated by immunoSEQ multiplex PCR, the TCRdb table keeps only in-frame clones and is missing some. The data hold 180,000 or so clones, with over 65% observed a single time. Sequenced input: PBMCs. These receptor sequences come from a man aged 18 to 30 in good health and CMV-seronegative. Each CDR3 is given with its conserved first and last residue. D genes are given only for firm matches. Only some rows state a clone size, as once, few, many or a class for expanded clones.

>TRBJ2-7|TRBV5-6|NA|TRBD1
CASNPGQKSSYEQYF
TGTGCCAGCAACCCGGGACAGAAAAGCTCCTACGAGCAGTACTTC
>TRBJ1-5|TRBV10-3|NA|NA
CAISDGNSNQPQHF
TGTGCCATCAGTGACGGGAATAGCAATCAGCCCCAGCATTTT
>TRBJ1-2|TRBV30|NA|TRBD1
CAWSAGQSRGYTF
TGTGCCTGGAGTGCGGGACAGTCCCGTGGCTACACCTTC
>TRBJ2-5|TRBV19|NA|NA
CASSIGAKETQYF
TGTGCCAGTAGTATAGGGGCAAAAGAGACCCAGTACTTC
>TRBJ2-1|TRBV5-1|NA|TRBD2
CASSSTSGGALEQFF
TGCGCCAGCAGCTCTACTAGCGGGGGGGCCCTTGAGCAGTTCTTC
>TRBJ2-2|TRBV4-1|NA|NA
CASSQDKGGWELFF
TGCGCCAGCAGCCAAGATAAGGGGGGGTGGGAGCTGTTTTTT
>TRBJ1-1|TRBV7-3|NA|NA
CASTYSREENTEAFF
TGTGCCAGCACCTATTCCAGGGAGGAGAACACTGAAGCTTTCTTT
>TRBJ2-5|TRBV5-1|few|TRBD1
CASSPGGMGETQYF
TGCGCCAGCAGTCCAGGGGGTATGGGGGAGACCCAGTACTTC
>TRBJ1-3|TRBV29-1|few|TRBD1
CSAGTGGNTIYF
TGCAGCGCCGGGACAGGGGGAAACACCATATATTTT
>TRBJ2-5|TRBV15|NA|NA
CATSRRTGTAVVEQYF
TGTGCCACCAGCAGGAGAACAGGGACCGCAGTTGTGGAGCAGTACTTC
>TRBJ1-2|TRBV12-5|NA|TRBD1
CASGLTGQGGGYTF
TGTGCTAGTGGTTTGACCGGACAGGGTGGAGGCTACACCTTC